This entry lists 30 T cell receptor beta chains sequenced from one sample in a study of blood T cell repertoires in COVID-19. Method: immunoSEQ multiplex PCR; TCRdb's copy keeps in-frame clones and lacks some. The sample has 150,000 to 200,000 clones; 84% are singletons. Sequencing was performed on peripheral blood. These receptors were collected from an older woman with COVID-19, enrolled during active disease.

The chain recombines TRBV29-1 with TRBJ1-4; D is unresolved. CDR3 length equals 12 residues. The germline V gene encodes CDR1 SQVTM and CDR2 ANQGSEA. Trimming cost V 4 bases and J 0 bases, with 3 bases left between them. The CDR3 DNA reads TGCAGCGTTGCAGCAACTAATGAAAAACTGTTTTTT. It specifies CSVAATNEKLFF. The full variable domain, rest sourced from reference TRBV29-1 and TRBJ1-4, is SAVISQKPSRDICQRGTSLTIQCQVDSQVTMMFWYRQQPGQSLTLIATANQGSEATYESGFVIDKFPISRPNLTFSTLTVSNMSPEDSSIYLCSVAATNEKLFFGSGTQLSVL.

The rearrangement links TRBV7-2 to TRBJ2-7; 11 nucleotides line up with TRBD1. Trimming took 3 bases from V and 6 from J; bases not matched to a gene: 4. The V gene's germline CDR1 is SGHTA and CDR2 FQGNSA. The CDR3 is 14 amino acids. CDR3 DNA: TGTGCCAGCAGCTTTTCCGGGACAGGGGGCGAGCAGTACTTC. Translation gives CASSFSGTGGEQYF.

The gene calls are TRBV6-2 or TRBV6-3 and TRBJ2-3; tentatively, D is TRBD1 (6 bases). The CDR3 runs 14 residues. With 2 bases removed from V and 3 bases from J, the gap between germline ends came to 9 bases. The germline V gene has CDR1 MNHEY and CDR2 SVGEGT. CDR3 loop: CASSYGGQTDTQYF. The CDR3 region has the DNA TGTGCCAGCAGTTACGGGGGCCAGACAGATACGCAGTATTTT.

This rearrangement joins TRBV28 to TRBJ2-2, with 9 bases aligning to TRBD1. This CDR3 has 16 amino acids. Trimming cost V 2 bases and J 4 bases; bases outside gene matches: 5. Germline CDR1 is MDHEN and CDR2 is SYDVKM. The CDR3 coding sequence is TGTGCCAGCAGTTTAGAGGGACAGGGCCTCACCGGGGAGCTGTTTTTT. Translated, it gives CASSLEGQGLTGELFF.

The J gene is TRBJ2-1, the V gene TRBV7-6, with a possible D match to TRBD2 (5 bases). The CDR3 has 11 amino acids. V lost 4 bases to trimming and J lost 10 bases, with 8 bases between them. Germline loops: CDR1 SGHVS, CDR2 FNYEAQ. CDR3 nucleotides: TGTGCCAGCAGCTCTAGGGAGGAGCAGTTCTTC. Translated: CASSSREEQFF.

The V call is TRBV9, the J call TRBJ2-5, with 7 bases aligning to TRBD1. The CDR3 runs 16 residues. After removal of 4 bases from V and 2 bases from J, the junction contained 11 bases not matched to a gene. Germline V gene sequence: CDR1 SGDLS, CDR2 YYNGEE. CDR3 region: CASSLTGEYAQETQYF. CDR3 nucleotide sequence: TGTGCCAGCAGCCTAACAGGGGAGTATGCACAAGAGACCCAGTACTTC. Filled out from reference TRBV9 and TRBJ2-5, the complete variable domain reads DSGVTQTPKHLITATGQRVTLRCSPRSGDLSVYWYQQSLDQGLQFLIQYYNGEERAKGNILERFSAQQFPDLHSELNLSSLELGDSALYFCASSLTGEYAQETQYFGPGTRLLVL.

This chain joins TRBV3-1 (or the pseudogene TRBV3-2) and TRBJ2-5; 9 nucleotides match TRBD2. Germline CDR1 LGHDT, CDR2 YNNKEL (reference sequence). V lost 1 base, J lost 0 bases, and 6 bases stayed unmatched. The CDR3 spans 17 residues. The CDR3 DNA follows: TGTGCCAGCAGCCAAGTTACGGGACTAGCCCACCAAGAGACCCAGTACTTC. It is translated as CASSQVTGLAHQETQYF.

The CDR3 DNA sequence: TGTGCCAGCAGCTTAGTGGCCGGGACTAGCGGGAGGGGCAATGAGCAGTTCTTC. This sequence encodes CASSLVAGTSGRGNEQFF. The chain joins TRBV11-2 to TRBJ2-1, with 16 bases that match TRBD2. V was clipped by 1 base and J by 6 bases; unmatched bases: 6. Germline CDR1 SGHAT, CDR2 FQNNGV. The CDR3 runs 18 residues. The whole variable domain, remainder taken from reference TRBV11-2 and TRBJ2-1, is EAGVAQSPRYKIIEKRQSVAFWCNPISGHATLYWYQQILGQGPKLLIQFQNNGVVDDSQLPKDRFSAERLKGVDSTLKIQPAKLEDSAVYLCASSLVAGTSGRGNEQFFGPGTRLTVL.

The sample holds a few counts of this clone. This chain joins TRBV19 and TRBJ1-6, with 8 bases lining up with TRBD1. Germline CDR1 and CDR2: LNHDA and SQIVND (reference sequence). Trimming removed 6 bases from V and 6 bases from J; junction bases left unmatched: 1. The CDR3 is 13 amino acids. CDR3 nucleotide sequence: TGTGCCAGTAGCGGACAGGGTAATTCACCCCTCCACTTT. Translated: CASSGQGNSPLHF.

V and J are TRBV7-9 and TRBJ2-2; 8 bases are a match to TRBD1. Germline assignment: CDR1 SEHNR and CDR2 FQNEAQ (reference sequence). V shed 5 bases and J 3 bases; nucleotides not matched to a gene: 5. The CDR3 length is 15 residues. Here the CDR3 DNA reads TGTGCCAGCAGCCAGGACAGGGTGCACACCGGGGAGCTGTTTTTT. Its protein product is CASSQDRVHTGELFF.

This chain uses TRBV7-9 with TRBJ1-2; TRBD1 might be the D (6 bases). The CDR3 contains 14 residues. V was cut by 8 bases and J by 4 bases, with 17 bases left in between. Germline V gives CDR1 SEHNR, CDR2 FQNEAQ (reference sequence). CDR3 coding DNA: TGTGCCAGCGGACACAGGGCCCCAGCCTATGGCTACACCTTC. It encodes CASGHRAPAYGYTF.

This clone was observed a few times. V usage is TRBV24-1 and J usage is TRBJ1-2, with D perhaps TRBD1 (6 bases). Germline V CDR1 and CDR2: KGHDR, SFDVKD. V was cut by 4 bases and J by 6 bases, with 17 bases left in between. This CDR3 has 15 amino acids. CDR3 nucleotides: TGTGCCACCAGTGAAACAGGGCCAGAGGGGGATGGCTACACCTTC. Amino acid sequence: CATSETGPEGDGYTF.

This chain links TRBV5-1 with TRBJ2-7, with D possibly TRBD2 on 6 matching bases. Germline assignment: CDR1 SGHRS and CDR2 YFSETQ. The germline V and J ends were trimmed by 6 bases and 5 bases, with 15 bases remaining between them. This CDR3 is built from 13 residues. CDR3 in amino acids: CASNPGGMNEQYF. In DNA, the CDR3 is TGCGCCAGCAACCCCGGCGGGATGAACGAGCAGTACTTC.

This chain joins TRBV6-5 and TRBJ1-2; TRBD1 matches 8 bases. The CDR3 sequence is 14 residues long. J lost 7 bases, V lost 4 bases, and 8 bases had no gene match. CDR1 and CDR2 from the germline V gene are MNHEY and SVGAGI. CDR3 sequence reads: CASSLGQGGSGYTF. In nucleotides, the CDR3 is TGTGCCAGCAGTTTAGGACAGGGAGGGTCTGGCTACACCTTC.

The genes are TRBV18 and TRBJ1-2; D is uncertain. V lost 0 bases to trimming and J lost 2 bases, with 13 bases between them. The CDR3 consists of 16 residues. Germline CDR1 and CDR2: KGHSH and LQKENI. The CDR3: CASSPPSRGGNYGYTF. The CDR3, as DNA: TGTGCCAGCTCACCACCGTCGCGGGGAGGGAACTATGGCTACACCTTC.

The V gene is TRBV2, the J gene TRBJ1-2, with TRBD1 matching over 9 bases. Looked up from germline, CDR1 is SNHLY and CDR2 is FYNNEI. V trimming: 2 bases; J trimming: 6 bases; junction bases outside the gene matches: 7. CDR3 length: 15 amino acids. CDR3 bases: TGTGCCAGCAGTGAATGGGACAGGGCTTCGGATGGCTACACCTTC. Amino acids: CASSEWDRASDGYTF.

This chain connects TRBV7-2 to TRBJ1-1, with 7 bases identical to TRBD1. V shed 6 bases, J shed 3 bases, and the junction held 7 bases outside the gene matches. Per the germline V gene, CDR1 is SGHTA and CDR2 is FQGNSA. The CDR3 has 14 residues. The CDR3 region has the DNA TGTGCCAGCAGACACAGGGGTGTCGACACTGAAGCTTTCTTT. This sequence encodes CASRHRGVDTEAFF.

The rearrangement links TRBV19 to TRBJ1-1; 7 bases are a match to TRBD1. The CDR3 totals 14 residues. V lost 3 bases to trimming and J lost 0 bases; unmatched junction nucleotides: 1. The germline V gene encodes CDR1 LNHDA and CDR2 SQIVND (reference sequence). CDR3 sequence reads: CASSMTGLNTEAFF. CDR3 DNA sequence: TGTGCCAGTAGTATGACAGGGCTGAACACTGAAGCTTTCTTT.

The chain couples TRBV5-1 to TRBJ1-1; D is undetermined. This CDR3 is built from 14 residues. Looked up from germline, CDR1 is SGHRS and CDR2 is YFSETQ. The V gene lost 0 bases and the J gene lost 11 bases, with 17 bases spanning the gap. For the CDR3, the DNA is TGCGCCAGCAGCTTGGCGACCGGGAAGTGGGATGCTTTCTTT. Protein product: CASSLATGKWDAFF.

This clone was found many times. Here the CDR3 reads CASRSVYGYTF. As DNA, the CDR3 is TGTGCTTCGAGGAGCGTCTATGGCTACACCTTC. This chain links TRBV19 with TRBJ1-2, with D unresolved. Looked up from germline, CDR1 is LNHDA and CDR2 is SQIVND (reference sequence). This CDR3 has 11 residues.

The V call is TRBV19, the J call TRBJ2-2; 8 bases map to TRBD2. Germline CDR1 is LNHDA and CDR2 is SQIVND (reference sequence). This CDR3 contains 15 residues. The ends lost 9 bases at V and 2 bases at J; junction bases unmatched: 8. Here the CDR3 reads CARHASGSNTGELFF. In DNA, the CDR3 is TGTGCCAGACACGCCAGCGGGAGTAACACCGGGGAGCTGTTTTTT.

V and J are TRBV29-1 and TRBJ2-5; possibly TRBD2 for D (6 bases). CDR1 and CDR2 (germline): SQVTM, ANQGSEA. V was cut by 5 bases and J by 0 bases, with 7 bases left in between. The CDR3 totals 12 residues. DNA for the CDR3: TGCAGCGTTAGGAGGGACCAAGAGACCCAGTACTTC. Residues: CSVRRDQETQYF.

The chain carries TRBV4-1 and TRBJ2-5; 10 nucleotides agree with TRBD2. With 4 bases clipped from V and 7 bases from J, the junction kept 6 bases outside the gene matches. The CDR3 has 14 amino acids. The germline CDR1 and CDR2 sequences are MGHRA and YSYEKL. The CDR3 sequence is CASSLTSGAGTQYF. The CDR3 DNA sequence: TGCGCCAGCAGCCTTACTAGCGGGGCGGGGACCCAGTACTTC.

The V gene is TRBV28, the J gene TRBJ1-1, with 7 bases that match TRBD1. V trimming: 0 bases; J trimming: 6 bases; junction bases outside the gene matches: 4. Per the germline V gene, CDR1 is MDHEN and CDR2 is SYDVKM. The CDR3 length is 14 residues. The CDR3 DNA is TGTGCCAGCAGTTTATGGAGACAGGGCGCTGAAGCTTTCTTT. Translated, it gives CASSLWRQGAEAFF. The entire variable domain, with the rest obtained from reference TRBV28 and TRBJ1-1, is as follows: DVKVTQSSRYLVKRTGEKVFLECVQDMDHENMFWYRQDPGLGLRLIYFSYDVKMKEKGDIPEGYSVSREKKERFSLILESASTNQTSMYLCASSLWRQGAEAFFGQGTRLTVV.

The chain has TRBV7-2 and TRBJ2-1; D gene unclear. This CDR3 has 13 residues. V shed 3 bases and J shed 6 bases, with 9 bases lying between them. CDR1 and CDR2 from the germline V gene are SGHTA and FQGNSA. CDR3 coding DNA: TGTGCCAGCAGCTTGAGTAGCCCCAATGAGCAGTTCTTC. Encoded protein: CASSLSSPNEQFF.

The chain carries TRBV28 and TRBJ1-2; TRBD1 agrees at 7 bases. Losses at the gene ends were 6 bases for V and 0 bases for J; bases not matched to a gene: 13. Germline V gene sequence: CDR1 MDHEN, CDR2 SYDVKM. The CDR3 sequence is 17 residues long. The CDR3 loop is CASSTPGQVAANYGYTF. The CDR3 DNA sequence: TGTGCCAGCAGCACCCCCGGACAGGTGGCAGCTAACTATGGCTACACCTTC.

V and J are TRBV23-1 and TRBJ2-7, with D maybe TRBD2 (6 bases). TRBV23-1 is annotated as an ORF whose role is uncertain. This CDR3 comprises 13 residues. The V gene lost 10 bases and the J gene lost 3 bases, with 16 bases spanning the gap. The CDR3 DNA reads as TGCGCCACCGGTCCGGGAGAACTCTACGAGCAGTACTTC. Translation: CATGPGELYEQYF.

V is TRBV3-1 (or the pseudogene TRBV3-2) and J is TRBJ1-1, with D maybe TRBD1 (6 bases). The CDR3 has 17 amino acids. Germline V gene lookup returns CDR1 LGHDT and CDR2 YNNKEL (reference sequence). Trimming took off 6 bases at V and 8 bases at J, with 28 bases between the two ends. CDR3 protein: CASSTVFGEGDASEAFF. The CDR3, as DNA: TGTGCCAGCAGTACCGTCTTCGGGGAGGGGGATGCTTCGGAAGCTTTCTTT.

In nucleotides, the CDR3 is TGTGCCAGCAGTTCTAGACCCTATGGCTACACCTTC. It yields the protein CASSSRPYGYTF. The V and J genes are TRBV12-3 or TRBV12-4 and TRBJ1-2; D remains ambiguous. The length of the CDR3 is 12 residues. Trimming removed 4 bases at V and 4 bases at J, with 7 bases between.

Concerning this clone itself: One junction end does not reproduce the germline sequence, and a read error may be involved. The CDR3 region is CASSASSNEKLFF. DNA for the CDR3: TGTGCTAGCAGCGCCTCGAGTAATGAAAAACTGTTTTTT. The V gene is TRBV7-7, the J gene TRBJ1-4, with unresolved D. Germline CDR1 and CDR2: SSHAT and FNYEAQ (reference sequence). The CDR3 is 13 residues long.